The T cell receptor beta chain under discussion was sequenced for a study of T cell changes during pregnancy in multiple sclerosis. TCRdb keeps only in-frame clones here, not all; method: immunoSEQ multiplex PCR. The repertoire holds around 56,000 clones, with 92% as singletons. In germline, CDR1 is SGHNT, CDR2 YENEEA. The CDR3 runs to 14 residues. V lost 7 bases and J 6 bases, leaving 17 bases between the germline ends. The source of this sequence is a female donor in good health, enrolled as a control in a pregnancy study. The chain has TRBV11-3 and TRBJ2-3, with D possibly being TRBD2 (5 bases). This material consisted of peripheral blood, taken in the third trimester of pregnancy. CDR3 nucleotide sequence: TGTGCCAGCACCATCCCGAGCGGTGGGGATACGCAGTATTTT. Its protein is CASTIPSGGDTQYF.